This TCR beta chain was recorded in a study of CD8+ T cells in alopecia areata (dated by TCRdb to 2016 to 2019). As for the study more broadly: Treated patients were enrolled in an open-label pilot trial of oral tofacitinib, 5 to 10 mg twice daily, for moderate-to-severe alopecia areata. Scalp clonality was compared among normal scalp (n=4), patchy alopecia areata scalp (n=8), and alopecia totalis/universalis scalp (n=8). Human TCRbeta sequencing covered scalp tissue and sorted CD4+ and CD8+ peripheral blood T cells from patchy and totalis/universalis alopecia areata patients and healthy controls. Biopsies were taken from tofacitinib-treated patients at baseline and at 4 and 24 weeks of treatment, and a later scalp biopsy was taken in several of the tofacitinib-treated patients. Patients received tofacitinib for 6 to 18 months and were then followed off drug for 6 months to check for delayed response and recurrence. In treated patients, disease severity was measured using the SALT score, which gives the percentage of scalp surface area affected. TCRbeta CDR3 regions were amplified by immunoSEQ multiplex PCR using 35 Vbeta forward and 13 Jbeta reverse primers. RNA was extracted with the PAXgene miRNA kit for fixed scalp, the miRNeasy kit for PBMCs, and the RNeasy kit for mouse skin. In both human patients and the C3H/HeJ mouse model, the study applied high-throughput TCRbeta sequencing to look at T cell clonal expansion in alopecia areata.

On the study overall, not on this receptor specifically: Compared with normal scalp, lesional scalp had higher clonality and more expanded CD8+ clones, particularly in alopecia totalis/universalis, a pattern that suggests antigenic drive. Because the treated cohort was small and had just a single nonresponder, larger studies are needed to establish links between baseline CD8+ expansion and response. Many expanded lesional clones were found to persist in scalp and blood during tofacitinib treatment, and relapse after treatment cessation may be partly explained by this persistence. Tofacitinib significantly lowered scalp clonality and the number of expanded CD8+ clones among the top 100 scalp clones. Compared with mice, TCR sequences shared between patients were less clear, possibly partly because of HLA diversity across the patient population. Unlike mouse skin, where gammadelta T cells dominate, normal human skin contains resident alphabeta T cells that get sequenced too, which complicates analysis of the scalp TCR repertoire.

The time point label of this sample denotes: 4 weeks on oral tofacitinib. The meaning of the sample's treatment or condition label: oral pan-JAK inhibitor, 5-10 mg twice daily. Lesional scalp punch biopsies and peripheral blood were collected from alopecia areata patients. After PBMCs were isolated by density centrifugation and stained for CD3, CD4 and CD8, a FACSAria was used to sort CD4+ and CD8+ T cells. To prepare the library, the immunoSEQ multiplex PCR assay was applied. RNA was extracted from all samples and reverse transcribed into cDNA, which served as template for TCR sequencing. SuperScript III was used for first-strand cDNA synthesis, primed with a 2:1 mix of oligo-dT and random hexamers. A synthetic immune receptor repertoire was used to assess amplification bias, and residual bias was removed computationally. Per the authors' processing: Raw reads were preprocessed to remove errors, and CDR3 was defined by IMGT conventions from the conserved cysteine to phenylalanine. Clonality was computed by normalizing Shannon entropy by log2 of the number of productive unique TCRs and subtracting the result from 1. CD4 or CD8 identity of scalp clones was inferred by cross-referencing scalp TCRbeta sequences with sorted blood CD4 and CD8 repertoires. TCRdb limited this immuneACCESS table to in-frame rearrangements with V and J called. A share of clones is missing; checked studies link under half to unresolved V genes, and the rest is unexplained. That table supplies the V and J calls and clone size; D and trimming were determined from the DNA. The sample records 110,000 to 150,000 clones, roughly 52% of which are singletons. Of the sample, roughly 15% falls within the top ten clones.

Between the V and J ends, shortened by 2 bases and 3 bases respectively, the junction contains 11 bases. Inclusive of the bounding cysteine and phenylalanine, the CDR3 is 14 residues long. CDR3 DNA is the only sequence kept; it has 42 bases, read in frame from the first base. The CDR1 and CDR2 encoded by the germline V gene are SGHDT and YYEEEE. In regard to this clone: The antigen it binds to is not known. No quality values exist for individual bases; no much larger clone is one base distant.

Rearrangement joined TRBV5-6 to TRBJ1-2; 5 matching bases give a weak D call of TRBD1. This sample comprised CD8+ T cells sorted from blood, obtained at week 4, from a patient treated with tofacitinib. This sequence originates from a human donor with alopecia areata. The DNA is TGTGCCAGCAGCTTTGAGGGGAAGGACTATGGCTACACCTTC. Its protein is CASSFEGKDYGYTF.